The 5 T cell receptor beta chains presented below share a single source sample, sequenced in a study of blood T cell repertoires in COVID-19. Sequenced by immunoSEQ multiplex PCR; TCRdb stores in-frame clones only, minus some. The data show around 41,000 clones, 88% seen once. The specimen sequenced was peripheral blood. Source of these receptors: a human donor in a cohort sampled during active COVID-19.

V and J are TRBV11-2 and TRBJ2-7, with D perhaps matching TRBD2 (5 bases). V gave up 5 bases and J gave up 1 base, with 9 bases separating them. CDR1 is SGHAT and CDR2 is FQNNGV in the germline V gene. The length of the CDR3 is 13 residues. The CDR3 spells CASSPWESYEQYF. As DNA, the CDR3 is TGTGCCAGCAGCCCGTGGGAGTCCTACGAGCAGTACTTC.

The rearrangement links TRBV7-8 to TRBJ2-7; 7 nucleotides match TRBD2. The germline gives CDR1 SGHVS, CDR2 FQNEAQ. The CDR3 sequence is 15 residues long. The V and J ends lost 4 bases and 1 base, in that order; junction bases with no gene match: 7. The CDR3 loop reads CASSSASSGSYEQYF. CDR3 coding DNA: TGTGCCAGCAGCTCCGCCTCTAGCGGTTCCTACGAGCAGTACTTC.

V usage is TRBV27 and J usage is TRBJ2-5; 8 bases fit TRBD2. Germline CDR1 reads MNHEY; CDR2 reads SMNVEV (reference sequence). CDR3 length equals 16 residues. V dropped 5 bases and J dropped 4; count of bases not matched to a gene: 12. The CDR3 sequence: CASSGGVAGGRETQYF. In DNA, the CDR3 is TGTGCCAGCAGTGGCGGGGTGGCGGGAGGTCGAGAGACCCAGTACTTC.

The rearrangement links TRBV4-1 to TRBJ2-7, with 8 bases identical to TRBD2. CDR1 MGHRA and CDR2 YSYEKL come from the germline V gene. Unmatched junction bases numbered 9, after V lost 4 bases and J lost 1 base. This CDR3 spans 16 amino acids. The CDR3 reads CASSRWTSSSSYEQYF. The CDR3 DNA sequence: TGCGCCAGCAGCCGTTGGACTAGCTCCTCGTCCTACGAGCAGTACTTC.

The CDR3 reads CASSHGLAGGGNEQFF. CDR3 coding DNA: TGTGCCAGCAGCCACGGACTAGCGGGAGGGGGCAATGAGCAGTTCTTC. The chain links TRBV3-1 (or the pseudogene TRBV3-2) to TRBJ2-1; TRBD2 matches at 15 bases. Germline CDR1 reads LGHDT; CDR2 reads YNNKEL (reference sequence). V lost 3 bases and J lost 6; bases outside the gene matches: 3. This CDR3 has 16 residues.